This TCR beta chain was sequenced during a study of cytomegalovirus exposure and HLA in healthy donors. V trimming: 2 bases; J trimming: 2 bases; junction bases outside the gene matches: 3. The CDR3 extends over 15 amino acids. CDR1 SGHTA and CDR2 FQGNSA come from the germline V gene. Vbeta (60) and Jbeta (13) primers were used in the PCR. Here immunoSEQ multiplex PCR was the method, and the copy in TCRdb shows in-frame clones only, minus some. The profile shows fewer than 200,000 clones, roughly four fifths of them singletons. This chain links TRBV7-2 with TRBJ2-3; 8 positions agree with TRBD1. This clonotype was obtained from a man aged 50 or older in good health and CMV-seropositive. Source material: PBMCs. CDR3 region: CASSLRDRTTDTQYF. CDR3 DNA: TGTGCCAGCAGCTTAAGGGACAGGACCACAGATACGCAGTATTTT.